This T cell receptor (beta chain) was recovered during a study of vaccination effects on CD4 cells after COVID-19. Study context: Either the BNT162b2 or mRNA-1273 vaccine was given to participants in two doses. Regarding the study as a whole: The study found marked clonal contraction of infection- and vaccine-induced clones late after vaccination. The vaccine-induced clones of healthy vaccinees included only 1 of 255 that cross-reacted with common cold coronaviruses.

Measured with immunoSEQ multiplex PCR; TCRdb has only the in-frame clones, and not every one. The repertoire has tens of thousands of clones, 65% to 75% of them found once; the top ten carry roughly 2.9%. This CDR3 region has 12 residues. V gave up 10 bases and J gave up 0 bases, with 9 bases separating them. The V gene's germline CDR1 is MNHEY and CDR2 SVGAGI. As regards this clone: As yet, its antigen is unknown.

Antigen-specific CD4+ T cells were expanded (with viral peptide pools) by the ViraFEST assay ahead of sequencing. Isolation of CD4+ T cells took place after approximately 10 days of culture. No vaccinee had earlier SARS-CoV-2 infection, and nucleocapsid antibodies were negative. The chain recombines TRBV6-5 with TRBJ1-1; D ambiguous. Sequencing was performed on CD4+ T cells from PBMCs cultured with HCoV-NL63 spike peptides, taken before COVID-19 vaccination. The receptor was isolated from a human donor who received a COVID-19 vaccine. The CDR3 region is CATTRMNTEAFF. The CDR3 nucleotides are TGTGCCACTACTAGAATGAACACTGAAGCTTTCTTT.